This T cell receptor beta chain was identified during a study of blood T cell repertoires in COVID-19. Study-wide background: The analysed material was cDNA or gDNA that came from T cells, B-cell-depleted T cells, or PBMCs.

Germline V lookup: CDR1 SGHRS, CDR2 YFSETQ. The CDR3 is made up of 14 amino acids. V gave up 0 bases and J gave up 0 bases, with 4 bases separating them. Original analysis: Using reference gene primer amplification, nucleated cell counts were estimated. Libraries were prepared by immunoSEQ multiplex PCR; TCRdb keeps only in-frame clonotypes and omits some of them. The V and J calls and clone size come from that table; D and trimming were worked out from the DNA. This sample has 190,000 or so clones, with around 90% found just once. This TCR was recovered from a middle-aged man with active or convalescent COVID-19. This chain links TRBV5-1 with TRBJ2-4; D not certain. The source material was peripheral blood. CDR3 amino acids: CASSLALAKNIQYF. The CDR3 region has the DNA TGCGCCAGCAGCTTGGCCTTAGCCAAAAACATTCAGTACTTC.